One and the same sample provided the 23 T cell receptor beta chains below, sequenced in a study of identical twins. TCRdb fed the 5' RACE reads into MiXCR, producing one record per CDR3 protein. The sample has around 550,000 distinct CDR3 sequences, approximately 16% seen once. These data were also filed under a second study, of yellow fever vaccine responses in identical twins.

Sequenced material: CD4+ T cells sorted from blood. These receptors were taken from a woman younger than 30 in good health.

This clonotype was found a few times. The chain uses TRBV7-8 and TRBJ2-1; TRBD1 agrees at 12 bases. Germline CDR1 reads SGHVS; CDR2 reads FQNEAQ. With V trimmed by 5 bases and J by 8 bases, 7 bases remained unmatched. This CDR3 contains 15 residues. The CDR3 region has the DNA TGTGCCAGCAGCACGCGGGGACAGGGGGCAGATGAGCAGTTCTTC. Translated: CASSTRGQGADEQFF.

The chain is built from TRBV12-3 or TRBV12-4 and TRBJ2-5, with D perhaps being TRBD1 or TRBD2 (5 bases each). Between the trimmed V and J ends, which lost 6 bases and 3 bases, there was a span of 17 bases. This CDR3 region has 15 residues. CDR3: CASRPGGWGKETQYF. The CDR3 DNA sequence: TGTGCCAGCAGGCCCGGTGGGTGGGGGAAAGAGACCCAGTACTTC.

The rearrangement uses TRBV7-9 and TRBJ1-2; perhaps TRBD1 as D (6 bases). CDR3 length equals 14 residues. Germline CDR1 and CDR2: SEHNR and FQNEAQ (reference sequence). The ends were cut back, 1 base at V and 4 bases at J, with 10 bases in the middle. CDR3 region: CASSLGGQPYGYTF. DNA for the CDR3: TGTGCCAGCAGCTTAGGCGGACAGCCCTATGGCTACACCTTC.

The chain uses TRBV12-3 or TRBV12-4 and TRBJ2-4; 10 nucleotides agree with TRBD1. CDR3 length: 19 amino acids. V lost 3 bases to trimming and J lost 3 bases; unmatched junction nucleotides: 14. The CDR3 spells CASSFQWTGGPQNKNIQYF. The CDR3 DNA sequence: TGTGCCAGCAGTTTCCAATGGACAGGGGGTCCCCAAAACAAAAACATTCAGTACTTC.

The V and J genes are TRBV25-1 and TRBJ1-2, with D possibly TRBD1 on 5 matching bases. V dropped 3 bases and J dropped 7 bases, with 15 bases sitting between them. The CDR3 is made up of 14 amino acids. The germline V gene has CDR1 MGHDK and CDR2 SYGVNS. The CDR3 bases are TGTGCCAGCAGTGATTCTAGGCAGGGTCGTGGCTACACCTTC. Protein sequence: CASSDSRQGRGYTF.

CDR3 residues: CASSTGILGAFF. The CDR3 DNA sequence: TGTGCCAGTAGTACAGGCATTCTTGGAGCTTTCTTT. This chain connects TRBV19 to TRBJ1-1; D ambiguous. Looked up from germline, CDR1 is LNHDA and CDR2 is SQIVND (reference sequence). Deletions cut 4 bases from V and 10 bases from J, with 13 bases between. The CDR3 extends over 12 amino acids. The complete variable domain, with remaining parts taken from reference TRBV19 and TRBJ1-1, reads DGGITQSPKYLFRKEGQNVTLSCEQNLNHDAMYWYRQDPGQGLRLIYYSQIVNDFQKGDIAEGYSVSREKKESFPLTVTSAQKNPTAFYLCASSTGILGAFFGQGTRLTVV.

The chain employs TRBV2 and TRBJ2-5; D is perhaps TRBD1 or TRBD2 (5 bases each). The V end lost 4 bases, the J end lost 4 bases, and 10 bases lay between the germline ends. The CDR3 is 13 residues long. CDR1 and CDR2 from the germline V gene are SNHLY and FYNNEI. CDR3 nucleotide sequence: TGTGCCAGCAGTGCGAGGGGTACAGAGACCCAGTACTTC. Translation: CASSARGTETQYF.

The chain combines TRBV6-1 with TRBJ2-1; 8 bases line up with TRBD1. The V gene end was trimmed by 2 bases and the J gene end by 6 bases; junction bases not matched to a gene: 6. Germline assignment: CDR1 MNHNS and CDR2 SASEGT. The CDR3 is 15 residues long. The CDR3 DNA reads as TGTGCCAGCAGTGAACTGGACAGGGCGAGCAATGAGCAGTTCTTC. It specifies CASSELDRASNEQFF.

This clonotype appeared a few times. The chain employs TRBV11-2 and TRBJ2-2; 11 nucleotides match TRBD1. CDR1 and CDR2 (germline): SGHAT, FQNNGV. The CDR3 is 18 residues long. Trimming at V came to 5 bases and at J to 5 bases, leaving 13 bases not matched to a gene. As DNA, the CDR3 is TGTGCCAGCAGCGTCGGGACAGGGGGGCTCGGGAAAACCGGGGAGCTGTTTTTT. It yields the protein CASSVGTGGLGKTGELFF.

The chain is built from TRBV20-1 and TRBJ2-5; 9 nucleotides line up with TRBD1. The CDR3 spans 14 residues. Germline CDR1 and CDR2: DFQATT and SNEGSKA (reference sequence). V trimming: 4 bases; J trimming: 1 base; junction bases outside the gene matches: 4. This CDR3 reads CSAIRTGVQETQYF. In nucleotides, the CDR3 is TGCAGTGCTATTCGGACAGGGGTCCAAGAGACCCAGTACTTC.

The chain links TRBV6-5 to TRBJ2-5; no clear D. V was shortened by 2 bases and J by 13 bases, with 17 bases between the two germline ends. CDR3 size: 13 residues. Germline lookup yields CDR1 MNHEY and CDR2 SVGAGI. Written as DNA, the CDR3 is TGTGCCAGCAGTTACACGGGCACATCACCGGGGTACTTC. This encodes CASSYTGTSPGYF.

The chain links TRBV20-1 to TRBJ1-1; 8 bases are a match to TRBD1. The CDR3 contains 14 residues. The J segment lost 4 bases and the V segment lost 3 bases, leaving 7 bases of the junction unmatched. Germline CDR1 DFQATT, CDR2 SNEGSKA (reference sequence). This CDR3 is CSASVPQGVTEAFF. The CDR3 DNA sequence: TGCAGTGCTAGCGTACCACAGGGGGTCACTGAAGCTTTCTTT.

This clonotype was recorded many times. The chain is built from TRBV2 and TRBJ1-5; 8 nucleotides line up with TRBD1. CDR1 is SNHLY, CDR2 FYNNEI, per germline. The junction had 2 bases not matched to a gene; V was cut back by 6 bases and J by 1 base. The CDR3 is 14 residues long. The CDR3 DNA sequence: TGTGCCAGCAGCTGGACAGGGAGCAATCAGCCCCAGCATTTT. As protein: CASSWTGSNQPQHF.

This clonotype was observed a handful of times. This rearrangement joins TRBV20-1 to TRBJ2-2; 10 bases fit TRBD1. The CDR3 contains 16 residues. Trimming at V came to 0 bases and at J to 7 bases, leaving 8 bases not matched to a gene. Germline assignment: CDR1 DFQATT and CDR2 SNEGSKA (reference sequence). In DNA, the CDR3 is TGCAGTGCTAGAGATCGGAGACAGGGGGCAGGCGGGGAGCTGTTTTTT. Protein sequence: CSARDRRQGAGGELFF.

The chain recombines TRBV7-3 with TRBJ2-1; the D gene is possibly TRBD2 (7 bases). CDR1 and CDR2 (germline): SGHTA, FQGTGA. Trimming took off 1 base at V and 3 bases at J, with 13 bases between the two ends. The CDR3 has 16 residues. The DNA of the CDR3 is TGTGCCAGCAGCTTAAGGAGGGGGGACTACTACAATGAGCAGTTCTTC. This gives the protein CASSLRRGDYYNEQFF.

This clonotype has a count of ten or more. This chain links TRBV20-1 with TRBJ2-3, with 9 bases fitting TRBD1. The V gene end was trimmed by 6 bases and the J gene end by 4 bases; junction bases not matched to a gene: 11. The germline V gene has CDR1 DFQATT and CDR2 SNEGSKA (reference sequence). This CDR3 is 15 amino acids long. The CDR3 DNA reads TGCAGTGCCGGCGTCACAGGGGGCGCGGCAGATACGCAGTATTTT. Protein: CSAGVTGGAADTQYF.

This clonotype was recorded a few times. The chain recombines TRBV11-2 with TRBJ2-1, with 12 bases identical to TRBD2. Germline V gene lookup returns CDR1 SGHAT and CDR2 FQNNGV. The J segment lost 4 bases and the V segment lost 1 base, leaving 11 bases of the junction unmatched. The CDR3 loop spans 19 amino acids. CDR3: CASSLGLGWGTSGYNEQFF. The CDR3 coding sequence is TGTGCCAGCAGCTTAGGTTTGGGTTGGGGGACTAGCGGGTACAATGAGCAGTTCTTC.

This clonotype came up many times. V and J are TRBV5-1 and TRBJ2-5, with D perhaps TRBD2 (5 bases). The CDR3 length is 18 residues. Germline CDR1 SGHRS, CDR2 YFSETQ. Trimming stripped 1 base from V and 0 bases from J, with 19 bases between. CDR3 loop: CASSLRSSLNGYQETQYF. The CDR3 bases are TGCGCCAGCAGCTTGAGATCTAGCCTAAATGGGTACCAAGAGACCCAGTACTTC.

The CDR3 sequence: CASSLAEASGTKYF. In DNA form, the CDR3 reads TGTGCCAGCAGCTTAGCGGAGGCCTCCGGGACAAAGTATTTT. The chain links TRBV7-9 to TRBJ2-3, with a weak D call TRBD1 (6 bases). Germline loops: CDR1 SEHNR, CDR2 FQNEAQ (reference sequence). CDR3 length equals 14 residues. Deletions cut 0 bases from V and 13 bases from J, with 17 bases between.

The CDR3 reads CAISPGQGKDTQYF. CDR3 coding DNA: TGTGCCATCAGCCCGGGACAGGGGAAAGATACGCAGTATTTT. The chain uses TRBV10-3 and TRBJ2-3; 10 bases line up with TRBD1. Germline V gene sequence: CDR1 ENHRY, CDR2 SYGVKD. J lost 5 bases, V lost 6 bases, and 5 bases had no gene match. The CDR3 length is 14 residues.

The chain combines TRBV6-1 with TRBJ2-7; 10 bases map to TRBD1. The CDR3 is 16 amino acids. V shed 6 bases, J shed 0 bases, and the junction held 8 bases outside the gene matches. CDR1 and CDR2 from the germline V gene are MNHNS and SASEGT. The CDR3 spells CASRELGQGLSYEQYV. The CDR3, as DNA: TGTGCCAGCAGGGAGCTGGGACAGGGGCTCTCCTACGAGCAGTACGTC.

The V and J genes are TRBV10-2 and TRBJ2-3, with D tentatively TRBD1 or TRBD2 (5 bases each). CDR1 and CDR2 from the germline V gene are WSHSY and SAAADI. V lost 7 bases and J lost 2, with 10 bases in between. The CDR3 spans 13 residues. The CDR3 spells CASTTGHTDTQYF. Here the CDR3 DNA reads TGCGCCAGCACAACGGGGCACACAGATACGCAGTATTTT.

This clonotype has a handful of counts. This rearrangement joins TRBV14 to TRBJ2-2; TRBD2 agrees at 10 bases. Germline V gives CDR1 SGHDN, CDR2 FVKESK. After removal of 1 base from V and 1 base from J, the junction contained 0 bases not matched to a gene. The CDR3 sequence is 16 residues long. CDR3 sequence (DNA): TGTGCCAGCAGCCAAGGACTAGCGGGGAACACCGGGGAGCTGTTTTTT. Translating gives CASSQGLAGNTGELFF.